The TCR beta chain described here comes from a study of T cells of healthy individuals. Germline CDR1 DFQATT, CDR2 SNEGSKA (reference sequence). The CDR3 is 13 residues long. Trimming took 5 bases from V and 3 from J; bases not matched to a gene: 4. TCRdb reprocessed the 5' RACE reads with MiXCR, giving one entry per CDR3 protein. The sample shows tens of thousands of distinct CDR3 sequences, roughly 16% of them seen only once. This clonotype was detected only a few times. The TCR originated in a human donor in good health. The V and J genes are TRBV20-1 and TRBJ1-5; 7 nucleotides match TRBD1. The CDR3 is CSALDRVNQPQHF. The CDR3 region has the DNA TGCAGTGCTCTCGACAGGGTCAATCAGCCCCAGCATTTT.